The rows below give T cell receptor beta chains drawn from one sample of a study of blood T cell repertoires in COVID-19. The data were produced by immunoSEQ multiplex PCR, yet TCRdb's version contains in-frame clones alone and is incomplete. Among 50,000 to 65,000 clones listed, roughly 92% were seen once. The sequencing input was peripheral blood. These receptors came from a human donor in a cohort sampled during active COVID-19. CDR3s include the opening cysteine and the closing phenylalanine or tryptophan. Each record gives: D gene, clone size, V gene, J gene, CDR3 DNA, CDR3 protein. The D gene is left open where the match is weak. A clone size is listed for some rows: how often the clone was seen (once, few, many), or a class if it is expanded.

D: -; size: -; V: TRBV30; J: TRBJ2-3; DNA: TGTGCCTGGTCCCCAGTTTCCCTCACAGATACGCAGTATTTT; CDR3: CAWSPVSLTDTQYF
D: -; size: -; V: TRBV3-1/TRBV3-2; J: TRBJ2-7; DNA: TGTGCCAGCAGCCAAGAATGGGGGGAGGGGGAGTACTTC; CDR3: CASSQEWGEGEYF
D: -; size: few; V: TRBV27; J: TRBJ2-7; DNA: TGTGCCAGCAGTTTATCCGGGGGTGAGCAGTACTTC; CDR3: CASSLSGGEQYF
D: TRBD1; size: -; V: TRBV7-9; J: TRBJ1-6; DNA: TGTGCCAGCAGCCGAAGCCCGACAGGGAGCACTAATTCACCCCTCCACTTT; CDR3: CASSRSPTGSTNSPLHF
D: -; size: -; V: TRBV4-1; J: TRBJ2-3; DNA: TGCGCCAGCAGCCAAGAGTCGGAGGCAGATACGCAGTATTTT; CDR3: CASSQESEADTQYF
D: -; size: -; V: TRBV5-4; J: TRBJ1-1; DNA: TGTGCCAGCAGCTTACGGACAGACCAAGGTGAAGCTTTCTTT; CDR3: CASSLRTDQGEAFF
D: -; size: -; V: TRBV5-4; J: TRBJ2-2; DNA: TGTGCCAGCAGCCGAGGACATACGAACACCGGGGAGCTGTTTTTT; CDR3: CASSRGHTNTGELFF
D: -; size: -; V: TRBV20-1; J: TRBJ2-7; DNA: TGCAGTGCTAGTAATATATACGAGCAGTACTTC; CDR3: CSASNIYEQYF
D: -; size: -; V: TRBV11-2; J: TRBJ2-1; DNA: TGTGCCAGCACCCTCCAGCGATTCAATGAGCAGTTCTTC; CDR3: CASTLQRFNEQFF
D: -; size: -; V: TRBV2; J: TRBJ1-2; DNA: TGTGCAGGCACAGGGCTTAACTATGGCTACACCTTC; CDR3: CAGTGLNYGYTF
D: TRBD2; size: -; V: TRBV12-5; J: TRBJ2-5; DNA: TGTGCTAGTGGTTTGGGGCGGGGGGTCCAAGAGACCCAGTACTTC; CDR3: CASGLGRGVQETQYF
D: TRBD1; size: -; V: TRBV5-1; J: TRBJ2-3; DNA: TGCGCCAGCAGCGGGACAGGGGTTGGAGATACGCAGTATTTT; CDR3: CASSGTGVGDTQYF
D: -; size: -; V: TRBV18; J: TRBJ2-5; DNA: TGTGCCAGCTCACCACCTTCACAGGGTTCGAAGACCCAGTACTTC; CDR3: CASSPPSQGSKTQYF
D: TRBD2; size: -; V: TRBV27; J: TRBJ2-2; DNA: TGTGCCAGCAGAGCGGGGGCCCGGGAGCTGTTTTTT; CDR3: CASRAGARELFF
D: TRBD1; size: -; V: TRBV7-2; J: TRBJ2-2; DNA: TGTGCCAGCAGCTTGGTACAGGGGGCCACCGGGGAGCTGTTTTTT; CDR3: CASSLVQGATGELFF
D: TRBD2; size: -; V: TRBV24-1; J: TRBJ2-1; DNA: TGTGCCACCAGTGATCGACTAGCGGGCCGCAATGAGCAGTTCTTC; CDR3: CATSDRLAGRNEQFF
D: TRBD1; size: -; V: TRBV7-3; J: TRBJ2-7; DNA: TGTGCCAGCAGCCCGGGGACAGGGAGTAACGAGCAGTACTTC; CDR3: CASSPGTGSNEQYF
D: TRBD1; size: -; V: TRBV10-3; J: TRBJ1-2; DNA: TGTGCCATGAATCCCGGGACAGGGGACTATGGCTACACCTTC; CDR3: CAMNPGTGDYGYTF
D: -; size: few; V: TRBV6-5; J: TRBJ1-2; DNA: TGTGCCAGCGGCGGCCCTCTCTATGGCTACACCTTC; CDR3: CASGGPLYGYTF
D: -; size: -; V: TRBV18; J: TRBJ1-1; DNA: TGTGCCAGCTCACCACCGACTGTGGGGAACACTGAAGCTTTCTTT; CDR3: CASSPPTVGNTEAFF
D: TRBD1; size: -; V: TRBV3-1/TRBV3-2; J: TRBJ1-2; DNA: TGTGCCAGCAGCCAACCGGGACAGGGGAACTATGGCTACACCTTC; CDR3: CASSQPGQGNYGYTF
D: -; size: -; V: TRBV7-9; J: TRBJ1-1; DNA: TGTGCCAGCAGCCCCGGACAGAAGAACACTGAAGCTTTCTTT; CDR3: CASSPGQKNTEAFF
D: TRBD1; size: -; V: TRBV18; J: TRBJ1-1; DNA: TGTGCCAGCTCACTGGGACAGGGGGCCACTGAAGCTTTCTTT; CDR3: CASSLGQGATEAFF
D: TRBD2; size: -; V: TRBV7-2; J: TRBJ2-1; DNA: TGTGCCAGCAGCTTATCTAGCGGGAGTTTAGGGCAGTTCTTC; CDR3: CASSLSSGSLGQFF
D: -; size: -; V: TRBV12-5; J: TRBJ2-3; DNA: TGTGCTAGTGGTTTGCCAAGGACAGACACAGATACGCAGTATTTT; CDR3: CASGLPRTDTDTQYF
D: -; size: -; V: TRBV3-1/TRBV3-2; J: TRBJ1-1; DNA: TGTGCCAGCAGCCAACGGGGGAAAGACACTGAAGCTTTCTTT; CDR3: CASSQRGKDTEAFF
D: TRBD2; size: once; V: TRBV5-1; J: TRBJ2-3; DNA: TGCGCCAGCAGCGCCAGGGTAGATAGCGGGGCCCTCCTCACAGATACGCAGTATTTT; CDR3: CASSARVDSGALLTDTQYF
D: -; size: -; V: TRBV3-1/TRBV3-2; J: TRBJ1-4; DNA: TGTGCCAGCAGCCAAGATTGGGGGGAAGCTAATGAAAAACTGTTTTTT; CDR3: CASSQDWGEANEKLFF